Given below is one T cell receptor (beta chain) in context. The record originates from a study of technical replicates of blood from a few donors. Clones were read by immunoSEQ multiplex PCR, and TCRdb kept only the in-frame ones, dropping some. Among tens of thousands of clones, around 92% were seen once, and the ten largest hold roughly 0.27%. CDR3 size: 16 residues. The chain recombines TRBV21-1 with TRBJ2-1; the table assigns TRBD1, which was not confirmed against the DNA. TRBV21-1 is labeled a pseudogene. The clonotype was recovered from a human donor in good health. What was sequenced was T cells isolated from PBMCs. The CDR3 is CASTCLGLDNYNEQFF. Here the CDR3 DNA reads TGTGCCAGCACCTGTTTGGGGCTAGACAATTACAATGAGCAGTTCTTC.